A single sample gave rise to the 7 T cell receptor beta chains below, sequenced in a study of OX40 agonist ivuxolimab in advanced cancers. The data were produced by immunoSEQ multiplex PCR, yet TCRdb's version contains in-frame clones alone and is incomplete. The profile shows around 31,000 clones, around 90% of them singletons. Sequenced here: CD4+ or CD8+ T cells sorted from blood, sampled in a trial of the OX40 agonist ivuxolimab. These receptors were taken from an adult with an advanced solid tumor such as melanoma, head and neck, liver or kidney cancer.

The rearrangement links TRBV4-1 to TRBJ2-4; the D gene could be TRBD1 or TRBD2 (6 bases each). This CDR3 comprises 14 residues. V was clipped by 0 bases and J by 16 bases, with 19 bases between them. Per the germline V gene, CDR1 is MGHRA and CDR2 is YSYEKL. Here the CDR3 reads CASSQENGGPGVYF. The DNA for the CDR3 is TGCGCCAGCAGCCAAGAAAACGGGGGCCCAGGAGTTTACTTC.

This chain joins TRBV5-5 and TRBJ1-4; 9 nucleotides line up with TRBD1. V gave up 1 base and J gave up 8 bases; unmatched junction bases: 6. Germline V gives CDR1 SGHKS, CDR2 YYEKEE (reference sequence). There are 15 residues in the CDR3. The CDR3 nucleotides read TGTGCCAGCAGCTTGCGGGACAGGGTGCGCGAAAAACTGTTTTTT. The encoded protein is CASSLRDRVREKLFF.

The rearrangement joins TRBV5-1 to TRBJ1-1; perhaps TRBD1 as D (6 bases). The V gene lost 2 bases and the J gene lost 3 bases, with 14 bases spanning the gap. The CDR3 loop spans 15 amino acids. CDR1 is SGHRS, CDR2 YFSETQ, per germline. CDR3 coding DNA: TGCGCCAGCAGCTTAGTTGAGGGGGTTTACACTGAAGCTTTCTTT. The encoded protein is CASSLVEGVYTEAFF. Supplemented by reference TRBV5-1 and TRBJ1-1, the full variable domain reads KAGVTQTPRYLIKTRGQQVTLSCSPISGHRSVSWYQQTPGQGLQFLFEYFSETQRNKGNFPGRFSGRQFSNSRSEMNVSTLELGDSALYLCASSLVEGVYTEAFFGQGTRLTVV.

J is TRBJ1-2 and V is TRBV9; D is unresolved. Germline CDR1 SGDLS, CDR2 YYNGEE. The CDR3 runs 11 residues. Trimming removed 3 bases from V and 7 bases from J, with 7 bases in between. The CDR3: CASSADFGYTF. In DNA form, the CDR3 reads TGTGCCAGCAGCGCCGACTTTGGCTACACCTTC.

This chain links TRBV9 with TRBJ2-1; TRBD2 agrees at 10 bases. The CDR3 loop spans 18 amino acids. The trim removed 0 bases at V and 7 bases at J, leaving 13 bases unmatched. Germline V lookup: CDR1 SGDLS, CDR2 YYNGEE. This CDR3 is CASSVGWSSGGPGNEQFF. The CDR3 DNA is TGTGCCAGCAGCGTAGGATGGAGTAGCGGGGGGCCGGGGAATGAGCAGTTCTTC.

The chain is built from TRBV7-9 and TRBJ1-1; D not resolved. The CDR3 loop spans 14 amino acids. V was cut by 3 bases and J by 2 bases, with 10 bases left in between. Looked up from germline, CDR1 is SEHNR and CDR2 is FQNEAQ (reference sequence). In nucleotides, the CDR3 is TGTGCCAGCAGCTTGGTCAGACACAACACTGAAGCTTTCTTT. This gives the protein CASSLVRHNTEAFF.

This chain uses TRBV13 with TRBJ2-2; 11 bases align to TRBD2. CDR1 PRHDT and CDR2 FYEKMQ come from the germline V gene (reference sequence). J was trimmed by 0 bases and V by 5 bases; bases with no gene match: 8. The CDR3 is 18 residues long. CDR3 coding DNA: TGTGCCAGCAGCCCGACGGGACTAGCGGAACCGAACACCGGGGAGCTGTTTTTT. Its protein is CASSPTGLAEPNTGELFF.